These 19 T cell receptor beta chains share one sample of origin, sequenced in a study of early T cells in non-severe SARS-CoV-2 infection. TCRdb reanalysed the 5' RACE reads using MiXCR and keeps one entry per CDR3 protein. The data contain some 61,000 distinct CDR3 sequences, around 9% of them seen just once; the ten biggest clones take up less than 25%. The sample taken for sequencing was whole blood. The receptors here all came from an adult who was a healthcare worker with PCR-confirmed SARS-CoV-2 infection or an uninfected control (not recorded which).

This chain connects TRBV11-2 to TRBJ1-1; D gene ambiguous. Trimming left V 0 bases short and J 9 bases short, with 11 bases between. CDR1 and CDR2 from the germline V gene are SGHAT and FQNNGV. The CDR3 runs to 13 residues. In DNA, the CDR3 is TGTGCCAGCAGCTTAGATAGTCAGACCAAAGCTTTCTTT. Its translation is CASSLDSQTKAFF.

There are a few counts of this clonotype. One junction end does not reproduce the germline sequence, and a read error may be involved. V gene TRBV4-1 combines with J gene TRBJ2-1, with TRBD2 matching over 7 bases. The CDR3 has 17 residues. The germline gives CDR1 MGHRA, CDR2 YSYEKL. CDR3 loop: CASRQDWAGRSYNEQFF. In nucleotides, the CDR3 is TGCGCCAGCAGGCAAGATTGGGCCGGGAGGTCCTACAATGAGCAGTTCTTC.

The chain has TRBV3-1 and TRBJ2-5; TRBD2 is a possible D gene (5 bases). The V end lost 3 bases, the J end lost 7 bases, and 15 bases lay between the germline ends. The CDR3 is 14 amino acids. CDR1 is LGHDT, CDR2 YNNKEL, per germline (reference sequence). DNA for the CDR3: TGTGCCAGCAGCCAGGATAGGGAGTTCCGGACCCAGTACTTC. It yields the protein CASSQDREFRTQYF.

This rearrangement joins TRBV20-1 to TRBJ1-1; D gene ambiguous. This CDR3 contains 14 residues. The germline V and J ends were trimmed by 2 bases and 0 bases, with 10 bases remaining between them. Germline V CDR1 and CDR2: DFQATT, SNEGSKA (reference sequence). The CDR3 nucleotides are TGCAGTGCTAGAAACCCTAGTGTGAACACTGAAGCTTTCTTT. This sequence encodes CSARNPSVNTEAFF.

This chain connects TRBV12-3 or TRBV12-4 to TRBJ1-6; D gene uncertain. The CDR3 covers 18 residues. The V and J ends lost 2 bases and 7 bases respectively, with 21 bases between them. DNA of the CDR3: TGTGCCAGCAGTTTATTCGGACCTTGGGGAGGGCAAAATTCACCCCTCCACTTT. As protein: CASSLFGPWGGQNSPLHF.

This clonotype was detected only a few times. In DNA form, the CDR3 reads TGCAGCGTTGAAAATGGGGGAGGCTACACCTTC. Its translation: CSVENGGGYTF. The V and J genes are TRBV29-1 and TRBJ1-2, with a weak D call TRBD1 (5 bases). The CDR3 is made up of 11 amino acids. Germline V gene lookup returns CDR1 SQVTM and CDR2 ANQGSEA. V lost 2 bases, J lost 8 bases, and 9 bases lay in between.

This clonotype has just a few counts. This chain joins TRBV30 and TRBJ2-3; no clear D gene. The germline V and J ends were trimmed by 4 bases and 0 bases, with 17 bases remaining between them. The CDR3 sequence is 16 residues long. In germline, CDR1 is GTSNPN, CDR2 SVGIG (reference sequence). The CDR3 DNA is TGTGCCTGGACCCCCCCTCCGGGCCTCAGCACAGATACGCAGTATTTT. The encoded protein is CAWTPPPGLSTDTQYF. Variable domain in full (rest from reference TRBV30 and TRBJ2-3): SQTIHQWPATLVQPVGSPLSLECTVEGTSNPNLYWYRQAAGRGLQLLFYSVGIGQISSEVPQNLSASRPQDRQFILSSKKLLLSDSGFYLCAWTPPPGLSTDTQYFGPGTRLTVL.

The chain recombines TRBV5-5 with TRBJ1-4; maybe TRBD1 (5 bases). The CDR3 spans 15 residues. The V end was cut by 6 bases, the J end by 1 base, with 13 bases between. The germline V gene has CDR1 SGHKS and CDR2 YYEKEE (reference sequence). The CDR3 here is CASTWGSRTNEKLFF. CDR3 sequence (DNA): TGTGCCAGCACCTGGGGGTCAAGAACTAATGAAAAACTGTTTTTT.

The chain employs TRBV3-1 and TRBJ2-7, with D perhaps matching TRBD1 (6 bases). The CDR3 sequence is 14 residues long. Trimming cost V 1 base and J 3 bases, with 10 bases left between them. Germline assignment: CDR1 LGHDT and CDR2 YNNKEL (reference sequence). The CDR3 loop is CASSQGNRVYEQYF. The CDR3 nucleotides are TGTGCCAGCAGCCAAGGAAACAGGGTCTACGAGCAGTACTTC.

The sample holds many counts of this clonotype. The rearrangement joins TRBV12-3 or TRBV12-4 to TRBJ1-2, with D unclear. V was trimmed by 4 bases and J by 5 bases, leaving 5 bases between them. CDR3 length: 11 residues. The CDR3 DNA follows: TGTGCCAGCAGTTCCGGGTATGGCTACACCTTC. This translates into CASSSGYGYTF.

This chain uses TRBV7-2 with TRBJ2-7; unclear D gene. V lost 1 base and J 3 bases, leaving 7 bases between the germline ends. The CDR3 is 13 residues long. CDR1 is SGHTA and CDR2 is FQGNSA in the germline V gene. The DNA of the CDR3 is TGTGCCAGCAGCTTAGAGGGCCGCTACGAGCAGTACTTC. It is translated as CASSLEGRYEQYF.

The table lists this clonotype with a few counts. This chain joins TRBV12-3 or TRBV12-4 and TRBJ2-5; no reliable D call. V shed 4 bases and J shed 5 bases, with 8 bases lying between them. The CDR3 has 12 residues. The CDR3, as DNA: TGTGCCAGCAGTTGGGTTAGTGAGACCCAGTACTTC. Its protein is CASSWVSETQYF.

Only a few counts were recorded for this clonotype. V gene TRBV7-9 combines with J gene TRBJ2-1, with 9 bases fitting TRBD2. CDR1 and CDR2 from the germline V gene are SEHNR and FQNEAQ (reference sequence). The CDR3 is 17 amino acids. V trimming: 4 bases; J trimming: 7 bases; junction bases outside the gene matches: 14. As DNA, the CDR3 is TGTGCCAGCAGCTATGCCAAGCGGGGGGCCCGGGTGAATGAGCAGTTCTTC. As protein: CASSYAKRGARVNEQFF.

A word on this clonotype: A junction boundary mismatches the germline segment, possibly from a read error. This chain uses TRBV13 with TRBJ2-6; tentatively, D is TRBD1 or TRBD2 (5 bases each). The germline V gene has CDR1 PRHDT and CDR2 FYEKMQ (reference sequence). The CDR3 is 16 amino acids. CDR3 sequence (DNA): TGTGCCAGCAGCTCCGGCGAGGGGTCTGGCGCCAACGTCCTGACTTTC. It codes for CASSSGEGSGANVLTF.

A remark on this clonotype: The junction departs from the called germline gene at one end, perhaps through a read error. The chain carries TRBV3-1 and TRBJ1-1; the D is unclear. The CDR3 spans 13 residues. Germline V gene sequence: CDR1 LGHDT, CDR2 YNNKEL (reference sequence). The chain's CDR3 is CASSQGLNTEVFF. CDR3 DNA: TGTGCCAGCAGCCAAGGACTGAACACTGAAGTTTTCTTT.

This clonotype was seen many times. This chain uses TRBV10-3 with TRBJ2-7; no firm D call. CDR1 is ENHRY, CDR2 SYGVKD, per germline. The V gene lost 3 bases and the J gene lost 0 bases, with 12 bases spanning the gap. This CDR3 spans 15 amino acids. The CDR3 coding sequence is TGTGCCATCAGTGACGCAAAGACAAGCTCCTACGAGCAGTACTTC. It is translated as CAISDAKTSSYEQYF.

V gene TRBV5-5 combines with J gene TRBJ2-1; D is unclear. V was cut by 0 bases and J by 8 bases, with 15 bases left in between. The CDR3 length is 15 residues. From germline, CDR1 is SGHKS and CDR2 YYEKEE (reference sequence). The CDR3 protein is CASSLAPGPGDEQFF. CDR3 nucleotide sequence: TGTGCCAGCAGCTTGGCCCCTGGGCCGGGCGATGAGCAGTTCTTC.

V usage is TRBV7-2 and J usage is TRBJ1-1, with D maybe TRBD1 (5 bases). The V end was cut by 1 base, the J end by 3 bases, with 15 bases between. CDR3 length: 16 amino acids. Per germline, CDR1 SGHTA and CDR2 FQGNSA. This chain's CDR3 is CASSLVSPGKDTEAFF. The CDR3, as DNA: TGTGCCAGCAGCTTAGTTTCCCCAGGGAAAGACACTGAAGCTTTCTTT.

This clonotype was observed at least ten times. J is TRBJ1-2 and V is TRBV2; D call uncertain. Germline CDR1 and CDR2: SNHLY and FYNNEI. The CDR3 spans 11 residues. V dropped 6 bases and J dropped 8 bases, with 10 bases sitting between them. The CDR3 DNA reads TGTGCCAGCAGCGGACCCCCAGGCTACACCTTC. It yields the protein CASSGPPGYTF.